Each of the 28 T cell receptor beta chains below was sequenced from the same sample in a study of T-cell memory formation after mild COVID-19. MiXCR was run by TCRdb on the 5' RACE reads, yielding one entry per CDR3 protein. The sample carries 350,000 to 450,000 distinct CDR3 sequences, 15% to 20% recorded once. Material for sequencing was PBMCs or a T cell subset sorted from them (not recorded which). The origin of the receptors is an adult woman who had mild COVID-19 (a few samples of this study predate the infection). Cell type and time point are not known.

In this sample, this clonotype turned up a few times. The chain employs TRBV18 and TRBJ2-4, with D possibly being TRBD2 (6 bases). Germline CDR1 KGHSH, CDR2 LQKENI. Trimming left V 4 bases short and J 5 bases short, with 12 bases between. CDR3 length: 14 residues. The CDR3 coding sequence is TGTGCCAGCTCACGCGGGACCTCGGAAAACATTCAGTACTTC. This encodes CASSRGTSENIQYF.

This clonotype has a handful of counts. The J gene is TRBJ1-2, the V gene TRBV2; D gene ambiguous. The CDR3 contains 13 residues. Trimming removed 5 bases at V and 4 bases at J, with 11 bases between. Germline V gives CDR1 SNHLY, CDR2 FYNNEI. The CDR3 loop is CASSHEGIYGYTF. The CDR3 DNA reads as TGTGCCAGCAGTCATGAGGGAATCTATGGCTACACCTTC.

V and J are TRBV30 and TRBJ2-1; possible D gene TRBD2, 6 bases. The germline V and J ends were trimmed by 6 bases and 0 bases, with 12 bases remaining between them. The CDR3 is 14 residues long. Germline values: CDR1 GTSNPN, CDR2 SVGIG (reference sequence). The DNA for the CDR3 is TGTGCCTGCCGGGGGAGCGCCTCCTACAATGAGCAGTTCTTC. Its protein is CACRGSASYNEQFF.

The sample holds a few counts of this clonotype. The chain has TRBV29-1 and TRBJ2-3; 9 bases fit TRBD2. Germline V lookup: CDR1 SQVTM, CDR2 ANQGSEA. With V trimmed by 0 bases and J by 9 bases, 10 bases remained unmatched. CDR3 size: 15 residues. This CDR3 is CSVEDPAGGLRTQYF. CDR3 DNA: TGCAGCGTTGAAGACCCCGCGGGAGGGCTGCGAACGCAGTATTTT.

This clonotype was picked up a small number of times. The chain is built from TRBV12-3 or TRBV12-4 and TRBJ2-5, with D hard to call. V was shortened by 2 bases and J by 6 bases, with 13 bases between the two germline ends. The CDR3 spans 14 residues. The DNA for the CDR3 is TGTGCCAGCAGTTTAACACCGATCGCCCAGACCCAGTACTTC. Amino acid sequence: CASSLTPIAQTQYF.

The table lists this clonotype with a few counts. The chain carries TRBV5-4 and TRBJ1-1; D not resolved. The CDR3 consists of 14 residues. Per the germline V gene, CDR1 is SGHNT and CDR2 is YYREEE (reference sequence). The V gene lost 10 bases and the J gene lost 0 bases, with 16 bases spanning the gap. CDR3 in amino acids: CAYEVRRMNTEAFF. CDR3 DNA sequence: TGTGCCTACGAGGTAAGAAGGATGAACACTGAAGCTTTCTTT.

The chain has TRBV6-1 and TRBJ2-1; D ambiguous. CDR1 MNHNS and CDR2 SASEGT come from the germline V gene. The CDR3 has 12 amino acids. V gave up 2 bases and J gave up 6 bases, with 5 bases separating them. CDR3: CASSETGNEQFF. The DNA for the CDR3 is TGTGCCAGCAGTGAAACCGGCAATGAGCAGTTCTTC.

This chain joins TRBV7-9 and TRBJ1-6; D is unclear. V lost 1 base and J lost 6, with 10 bases in between. The CDR3 is made up of 15 amino acids. From germline, CDR1 is SEHNR and CDR2 FQNEAQ (reference sequence). CDR3 protein: CASSLVGGSNSPLHF. The CDR3 DNA is TGTGCCAGCAGCTTAGTGGGAGGCAGTAATTCACCCCTCCACTTT.

V gene TRBV2 combines with J gene TRBJ1-2; D is unclear. Germline assignment: CDR1 SNHLY and CDR2 FYNNEI. The CDR3 length is 8 residues. V shed 9 bases and J shed 5 bases, with 1 base lying between them. CDR3 protein: CARYGYTF. CDR3 sequence (DNA): TGTGCCAGATATGGCTACACCTTC.

The chain carries TRBV11-1 and TRBJ2-7, with D perhaps TRBD1 or TRBD2 (5 bases each). V was pared by 2 bases and J by 6 bases, with 17 bases between. Germline-derived CDR1 and CDR2 are SGHAT and FQDESV (reference sequence). The CDR3 runs to 15 residues. The CDR3: CASSLYGTEASEQYF. DNA of the CDR3: TGTGCCAGCAGCTTATATGGGACGGAGGCCTCCGAGCAGTACTTC.

The chain links TRBV15 to TRBJ1-1, with TRBD1 identical over 8 bases. This CDR3 comprises 16 residues. Trimming cost V 1 base and J 2 bases; bases outside gene matches: 6. Per the germline V gene, CDR1 is LNHNV and CDR2 is YYDKDF (reference sequence). The CDR3 nucleotides read TGTGCCACCAGCAGAGGAGTGACAGGGGTTAACACTGAAGCTTTCTTT. Encoded protein: CATSRGVTGVNTEAFF.

This clonotype was found a few times. The chain employs TRBV24-1 and TRBJ2-1; D is possibly TRBD1 (5 bases). CDR3 length equals 13 residues. In germline, CDR1 is KGHDR, CDR2 SFDVKD. Trimming removed 5 bases from V and 4 bases from J, with 8 bases in between. CDR3 coding DNA: TGTGCCACCAGTGGCAGGGTTTACAATGAGCAGTTCTTC. It specifies CATSGRVYNEQFF.

Only a few counts were recorded for this clonotype. V is TRBV6-2 or TRBV6-3 and J is TRBJ2-4, with D perhaps TRBD1 (6 bases). CDR1 MNHEY and CDR2 SVGEGT come from the germline V gene. The V and J ends lost 2 bases and 0 bases respectively, with 14 bases between them. The CDR3 extends over 17 amino acids. The CDR3 nucleotides are TGTGCCAGCAGTTACGACCCATGGGGACAAGCCAAAAACATTCAGTACTTC. Amino acid sequence: CASSYDPWGQAKNIQYF.

DNA of the CDR3: TGTGCCAGCAGTTTAGCGCTAGGTGGAGGAGCCTATGGCTACACCTTC. The encoded protein is CASSLALGGGAYGYTF. The gene calls are TRBV12-3 or TRBV12-4 and TRBJ1-2; D call uncertain. The V end lost 0 bases, the J end lost 4 bases, and 15 bases lay between the germline ends. CDR3 length: 16 residues.

The V gene is TRBV15, the J gene TRBJ2-7; 8 nucleotides line up with TRBD2. This CDR3 has 15 residues. Germline V gene sequence: CDR1 LNHNV, CDR2 YYDKDF (reference sequence). J was trimmed by 4 bases and V by 0 bases; bases with no gene match: 5. The CDR3 sequence is CATSRDLGLGYEQYF. For the CDR3, the DNA is TGTGCCACCAGCAGAGATTTGGGACTAGGTTACGAGCAGTACTTC. Full variable domain (missing parts from reference TRBV15 and TRBJ2-7): DAMVIQNPRYQVTQFGKPVTLSCSQTLNHNVMYWYQQKSSQAPKLLFHYYDKDFNNEADTPDNFQSRRPNTSFCFLDIRSPGLGDTAMYLCATSRDLGLGYEQYFGPGTRLTVT.

This clonotype was picked up a small number of times. The rearrangement links TRBV5-5 to TRBJ2-2, with 9 bases fitting TRBD1. The CDR3 runs 20 residues. V lost 3 bases to trimming and J lost 5 bases; unmatched junction nucleotides: 20. CDR1 and CDR2 from the germline V gene are SGHKS and YYEKEE (reference sequence). The CDR3 loop reads CASSSPHLVISGTGTGELFF. The DNA for the CDR3 is TGTGCCAGCAGCTCCCCCCACCTTGTGATCTCCGGGACAGGGACCGGGGAGCTGTTTTTT.

This clonotype was detected a few times. This chain joins TRBV10-3 and TRBJ2-7; 9 nucleotides agree with TRBD1. With 9 bases clipped from V and 3 bases from J, the junction kept 9 bases outside the gene matches. The CDR3 contains 14 residues. Germline V gene sequence: CDR1 ENHRY, CDR2 SYGVKD. DNA of the CDR3: TGTGCCATAGCCCTTACGACAGGGGGCTACGAGCAGTACTTC. It codes for CAIALTTGGYEQYF.

This clonotype was recorded once. The chain has TRBV6-1 and TRBJ1-2; no definite D call. The CDR3 runs to 12 residues. Per germline, CDR1 MNHNS and CDR2 SASEGT. V was cut by 0 bases and J by 7 bases, with 6 bases left in between. CDR3 bases: TGTGCCAGCAGTGAAGCGCGGTTTGGCTACACCTTC. Amino acids: CASSEARFGYTF.

This clonotype has more than one count but fewer than ten. This chain joins TRBV7-2 and TRBJ2-2; 10 positions match TRBD1. The CDR3 extends over 18 amino acids. J was trimmed by 1 base and V by 1 base; bases with no gene match: 6. Per the germline V gene, CDR1 is SGHTA and CDR2 is FQGNSA. The CDR3 DNA reads as TGTGCCAGCAGCTTAGTTGGACAGGGGGGCCGGAACACCGGGGAGCTGTTTTTT. Translation gives CASSLVGQGGRNTGELFF.

This clonotype showed up just a few times. The rearrangement joins TRBV24-1 to TRBJ2-2, with TRBD1 matching 10 bases. The V gene's germline CDR1 is KGHDR and CDR2 SFDVKD. V gave up 2 bases and J gave up 1 base; unmatched junction bases: 3. The CDR3 has 17 amino acids. The CDR3 DNA is TGTGCCACCAGTGATTCGGACAGGGGGAAGAACACCGGGGAGCTGTTTTTT. Translating it yields CATSDSDRGKNTGELFF.

The V call is TRBV24-1, the J call TRBJ2-3, with TRBD2 identical over 7 bases. The CDR3 loop spans 16 amino acids. The J segment lost 0 bases and the V segment lost 4 bases, leaving 6 bases of the junction unmatched. Germline V lookup: CDR1 KGHDR, CDR2 SFDVKD. In nucleotides, the CDR3 is TGTGCCACCAGTGACCTGAGCGGGGCAAGCACAGATACGCAGTATTTT. It yields the protein CATSDLSGASTDTQYF.

The rearrangement joins TRBV24-1 to TRBJ1-4; 9 bases are a match to TRBD1. The CDR3 sequence is 15 residues long. Germline lookup yields CDR1 KGHDR and CDR2 SFDVKD. Unmatched junction bases numbered 5, after V lost 4 bases and J lost 6 bases. CDR3: CATSDIGTGYEKLFF. CDR3 bases: TGTGCCACCAGTGACATCGGGACAGGGTATGAAAAACTGTTTTTT.

This clonotype was seen ten or more times. V is TRBV20-1 and J is TRBJ2-1; D uncertain. Trimming removed 6 bases at V and 8 bases at J, with 11 bases between. The V gene's germline CDR1 is DFQATT and CDR2 SNEGSKA (reference sequence). This CDR3 contains 11 residues. DNA of the CDR3: TGCAGTGCAAATAAAGGACATGAGCAGTTCTTC. Translation: CSANKGHEQFF.

This clonotype occurred a few times. The chain links TRBV7-6 to TRBJ2-3; D unclear. The CDR3 consists of 16 residues. Germline V gives CDR1 SGHVS, CDR2 FNYEAQ. Trimming removed 1 base from V and 1 base from J, with 12 bases in between. The CDR3 DNA reads as TGTGCCAGCAGCTTAGGGGCCGACGTCGGCACAGATACGCAGTATTTT. Translated: CASSLGADVGTDTQYF.

The chain joins TRBV7-6 to TRBJ1-3; TRBD1 matches at 9 bases. From germline, CDR1 is SGHVS and CDR2 FNYEAQ. V gave up 1 base and J gave up 1 base; unmatched junction bases: 8. The CDR3 spans 18 residues. CDR3 bases: TGTGCCAGCAGCTTAGGCGCCTCCGGGACAGGGTCTGGAAACACCATATATTTT. It is translated as CASSLGASGTGSGNTIYF.

J is TRBJ2-5 and V is TRBV6-1, with D tentatively TRBD1 (5 bases). The CDR3 is made up of 13 amino acids. The V gene's germline CDR1 is MNHNS and CDR2 SASEGT. Trimming took 7 bases from V and 4 from J, leaving 13 bases between them. The CDR3 region is CASTLGARETQYF. CDR3 in DNA: TGTGCCAGCACCCTAGGGGCGAGAGAGACCCAGTACTTC.

V gene TRBV2 combines with J gene TRBJ2-1; D not resolved. This CDR3 is 14 amino acids long. Trimming took off 5 bases at V and 0 bases at J, with 8 bases between the two ends. CDR1 is SNHLY, CDR2 FYNNEI, per germline. The CDR3 here is CASSLVGSYNEQFF. CDR3 nucleotide sequence: TGTGCCAGCAGTCTAGTCGGCTCCTACAATGAGCAGTTCTTC.

The count of this clonotype is one. This chain joins TRBV9 and TRBJ2-3; D tentatively fits TRBD1 or TRBD2 (5 bases each). Germline V gene sequence: CDR1 SGDLS, CDR2 YYNGEE. The CDR3 consists of 18 residues. V was shortened by 1 base and J by 0 bases, with 18 bases between the two germline ends. As DNA, the CDR3 is TGTGCCAGCAGCGTACCCTCGGGGCGGCGACCTAGCACAGATACGCAGTATTTT. It specifies CASSVPSGRRPSTDTQYF.